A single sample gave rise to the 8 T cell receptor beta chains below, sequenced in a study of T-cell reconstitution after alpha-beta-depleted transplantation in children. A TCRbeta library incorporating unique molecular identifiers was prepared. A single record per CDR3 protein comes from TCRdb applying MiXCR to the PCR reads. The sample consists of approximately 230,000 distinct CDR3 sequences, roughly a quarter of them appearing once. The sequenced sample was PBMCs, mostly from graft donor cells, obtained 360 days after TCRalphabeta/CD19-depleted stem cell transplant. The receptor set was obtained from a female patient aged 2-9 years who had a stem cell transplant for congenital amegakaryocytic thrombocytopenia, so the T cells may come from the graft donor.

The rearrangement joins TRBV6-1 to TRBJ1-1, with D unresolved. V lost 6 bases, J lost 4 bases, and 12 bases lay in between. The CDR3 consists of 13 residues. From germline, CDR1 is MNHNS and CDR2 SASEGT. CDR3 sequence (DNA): TGTGCCAGCAGCCTTAAGGAGACCACTGAAGCTTTCTTT. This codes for CASSLKETTEAFF.

The CDR3 sequence: CAWSVPPGRGEQYF. CDR3 DNA sequence: TGTGCCTGGAGTGTACCTCCAGGGAGGGGCGAGCAGTACTTC. The rearrangement links TRBV30 to TRBJ2-7; 7 positions match TRBD2. This CDR3 region has 14 residues. The J segment lost 6 bases and the V segment lost 0 bases, leaving 8 bases of the junction unmatched. In germline, CDR1 is GTSNPN, CDR2 SVGIG (reference sequence).

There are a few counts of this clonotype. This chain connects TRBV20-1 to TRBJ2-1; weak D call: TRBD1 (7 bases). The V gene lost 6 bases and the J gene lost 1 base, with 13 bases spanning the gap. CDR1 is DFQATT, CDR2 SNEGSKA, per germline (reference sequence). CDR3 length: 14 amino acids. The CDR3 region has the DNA TGCAGTGCCAGGGGGGACCCGTCCTACAATGAGCAGTTCTTC. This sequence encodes CSARGDPSYNEQFF.

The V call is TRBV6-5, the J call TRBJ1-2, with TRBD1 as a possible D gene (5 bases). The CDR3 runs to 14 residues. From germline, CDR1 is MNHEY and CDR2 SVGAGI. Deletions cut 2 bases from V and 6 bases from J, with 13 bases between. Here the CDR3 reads CASSYVRGPDGYTF. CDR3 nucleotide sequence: TGTGCCAGCAGTTACGTCCGGGGCCCGGATGGCTACACCTTC.

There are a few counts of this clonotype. The CDR3 DNA sequence: TGCAGCGTTGGCAGCCCCTATGGCTACACCTTC. It is translated as CSVGSPYGYTF. The chain employs TRBV29-1 and TRBJ1-2, with no clear D. This CDR3 has 11 residues. Trimming pared 4 bases from V and 4 bases from J, leaving 7 bases between. Germline loops: CDR1 SQVTM, CDR2 ANQGSEA.

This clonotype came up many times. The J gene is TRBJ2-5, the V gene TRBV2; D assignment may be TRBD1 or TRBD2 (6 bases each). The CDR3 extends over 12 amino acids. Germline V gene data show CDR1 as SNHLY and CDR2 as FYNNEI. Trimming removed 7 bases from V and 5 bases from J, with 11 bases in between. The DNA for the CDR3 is TGTGCCAGCACGGGGGCCGCGGAGACCCAGTACTTC. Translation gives CASTGAAETQYF.

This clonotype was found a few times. CDR3: CASSYGTGMNTEAFF. The DNA for the CDR3 is TGTGCCAGCAGTTACGGGACAGGAATGAACACTGAAGCTTTCTTT. This chain joins TRBV6-5 and TRBJ1-1; 8 nucleotides align to TRBD1. Germline V lookup: CDR1 MNHEY, CDR2 SVGAGI. CDR3 length: 15 amino acids. V shed 2 bases and J 0 bases; nucleotides not matched to a gene: 2.

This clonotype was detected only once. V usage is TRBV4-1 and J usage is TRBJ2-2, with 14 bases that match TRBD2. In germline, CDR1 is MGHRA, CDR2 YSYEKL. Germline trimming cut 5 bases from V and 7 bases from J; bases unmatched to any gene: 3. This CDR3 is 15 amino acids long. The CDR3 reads CASSRLAGGFGELFF. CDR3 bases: TGCGCCAGCAGCAGACTAGCGGGAGGGTTCGGGGAGCTGTTTTTT.